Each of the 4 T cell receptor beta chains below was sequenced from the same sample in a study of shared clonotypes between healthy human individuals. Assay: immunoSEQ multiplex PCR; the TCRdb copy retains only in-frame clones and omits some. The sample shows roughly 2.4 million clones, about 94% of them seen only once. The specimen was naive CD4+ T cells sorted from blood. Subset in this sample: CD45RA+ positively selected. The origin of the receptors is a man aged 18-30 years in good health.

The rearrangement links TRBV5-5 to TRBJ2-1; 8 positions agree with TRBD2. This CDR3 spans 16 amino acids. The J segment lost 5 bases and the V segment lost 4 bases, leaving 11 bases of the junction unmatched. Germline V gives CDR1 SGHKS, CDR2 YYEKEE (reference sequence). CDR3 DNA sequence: TGTGCCAGCAGCCGGGAGGGGCCCCCATTAGACAATGAGCAGTTCTTC. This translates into CASSREGPPLDNEQFF.

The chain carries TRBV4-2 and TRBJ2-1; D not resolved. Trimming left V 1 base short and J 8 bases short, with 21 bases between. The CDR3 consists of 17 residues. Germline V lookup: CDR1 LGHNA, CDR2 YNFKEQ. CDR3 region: CASSQVRWLVGSHEQFF. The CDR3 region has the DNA TGTGCCAGCAGCCAAGTAAGGTGGCTAGTTGGTTCTCATGAGCAGTTCTTC.

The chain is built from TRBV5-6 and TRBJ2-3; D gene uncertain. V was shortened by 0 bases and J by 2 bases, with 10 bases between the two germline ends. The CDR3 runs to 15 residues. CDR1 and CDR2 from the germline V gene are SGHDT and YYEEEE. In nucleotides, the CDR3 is TGTGCCAGCAGCTTGGACAAGGGTGCCACAGATACGCAGTATTTT. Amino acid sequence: CASSLDKGATDTQYF.

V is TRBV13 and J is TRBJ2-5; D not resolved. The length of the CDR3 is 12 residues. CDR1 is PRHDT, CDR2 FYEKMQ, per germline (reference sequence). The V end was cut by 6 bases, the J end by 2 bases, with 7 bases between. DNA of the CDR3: TGTGCCAGCAGTGGGCTGCAAGAGACCCAGTACTTC. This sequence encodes CASSGLQETQYF.